This T cell receptor beta chain was profiled in a study of cytomegalovirus exposure and HLA in healthy donors. Primers included in the PCR were 60 Vbeta and 13 Jbeta primers. Produced via immunoSEQ multiplex PCR; TCRdb's table is partial and in-frame only. The repertoire has about 100,000 clones, approximately 85% of them found once; the top ten carry under 5%. As concerns this clone: Its cognate antigen is unknown. At one end the junction does not follow the germline gene, possibly because of a read error. The identical CDR3 is also encoded by other nucleotide sequences in the sample.

Broader study findings: Overall, roughly 160 TCR beta chains were annotated as cytomegalovirus-associated. Most TCR beta V segments were productive about 87% or about 30% of the time in an earlier analysis. A later analysis reportedly found that, within productive TCRs, an Asian-associated ancestry cluster had fewer N-insertions than the mean observed across the roughly 700 donors.

The sequenced sample was PBMCs. This TCR was recovered from a man aged 25 to 40 in good health and CMV-seronegative.

For the CDR3, the DNA is TGCGCCAGCAGTTACTCGAGTCGGGGGTACACTGAAGCTTTCTTT. The encoded protein is CASSYSSRGYTEAFF. The V call is TRBV6-5, the J call TRBJ1-1; maybe TRBD1 (5 bases). CDR3 length: 15 amino acids. CDR1 and CDR2 (germline): MNHEY, SVGAGI.